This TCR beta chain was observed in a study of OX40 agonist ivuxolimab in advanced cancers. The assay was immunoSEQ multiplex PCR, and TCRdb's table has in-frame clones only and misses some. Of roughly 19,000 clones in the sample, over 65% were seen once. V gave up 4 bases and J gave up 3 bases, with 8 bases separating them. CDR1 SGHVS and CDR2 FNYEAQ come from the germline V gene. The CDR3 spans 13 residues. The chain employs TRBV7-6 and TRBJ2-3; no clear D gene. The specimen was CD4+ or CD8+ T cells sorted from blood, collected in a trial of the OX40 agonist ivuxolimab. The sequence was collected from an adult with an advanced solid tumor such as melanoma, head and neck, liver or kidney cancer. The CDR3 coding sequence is TGTGCCAGCAGCTCCAGTTCGACAGATACGCAGTATTTT. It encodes CASSSSSTDTQYF.